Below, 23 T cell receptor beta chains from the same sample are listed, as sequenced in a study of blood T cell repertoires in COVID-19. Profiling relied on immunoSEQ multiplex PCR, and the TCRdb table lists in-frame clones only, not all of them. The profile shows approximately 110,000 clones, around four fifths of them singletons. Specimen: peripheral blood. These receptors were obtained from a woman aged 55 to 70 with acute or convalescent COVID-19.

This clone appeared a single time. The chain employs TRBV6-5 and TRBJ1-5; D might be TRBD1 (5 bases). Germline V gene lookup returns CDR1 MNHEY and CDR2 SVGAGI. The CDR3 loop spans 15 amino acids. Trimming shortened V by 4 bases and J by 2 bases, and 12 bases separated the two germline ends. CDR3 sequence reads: CASSSPGEGNQPQHF. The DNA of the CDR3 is TGTGCCAGCAGTTCCCCGGGGGAGGGCAATCAGCCCCAGCATTTT.

DNA of the CDR3: TGTGCCAGTCCTCTAGCGGGGGGATACGAGCAGTACTTC. Protein: CASPLAGGYEQYF. This chain uses TRBV27 with TRBJ2-7, with 11 bases identical to TRBD2. J was trimmed by 4 bases and V by 9 bases; bases with no gene match: 5. The CDR3 extends over 13 amino acids. CDR1 and CDR2 (germline): MNHEY, SMNVEV (reference sequence).

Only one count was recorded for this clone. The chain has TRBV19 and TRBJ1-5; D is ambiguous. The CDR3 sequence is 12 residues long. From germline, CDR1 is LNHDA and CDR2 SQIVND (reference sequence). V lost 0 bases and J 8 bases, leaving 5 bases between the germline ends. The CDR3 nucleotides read TGTGCCAGTAGTATAGAGAGCGAGCCCCAGCATTTT. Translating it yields CASSIESEPQHF.

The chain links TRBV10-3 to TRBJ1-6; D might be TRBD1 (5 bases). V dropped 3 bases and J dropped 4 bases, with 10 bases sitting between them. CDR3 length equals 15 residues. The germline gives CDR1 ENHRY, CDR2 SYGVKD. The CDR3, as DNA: TGTGCCATCAGTGAAACAGGAAGATATAATTCACCCCTCCACTTT. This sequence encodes CAISETGRYNSPLHF.

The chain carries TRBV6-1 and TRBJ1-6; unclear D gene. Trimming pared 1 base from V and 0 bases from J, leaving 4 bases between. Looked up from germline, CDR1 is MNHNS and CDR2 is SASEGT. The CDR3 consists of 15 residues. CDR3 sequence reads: CASSEGSSYNSPLHF. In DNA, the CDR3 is TGTGCCAGCAGTGAAGGGAGCTCCTATAATTCACCCCTCCACTTT.

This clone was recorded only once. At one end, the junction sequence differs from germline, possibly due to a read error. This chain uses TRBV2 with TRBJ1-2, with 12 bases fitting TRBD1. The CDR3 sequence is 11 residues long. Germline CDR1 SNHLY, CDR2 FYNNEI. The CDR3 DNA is TGTGCCAGCACCATGGGGGACAGGGGGCTCTTC. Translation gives CASTMGDRGLF.

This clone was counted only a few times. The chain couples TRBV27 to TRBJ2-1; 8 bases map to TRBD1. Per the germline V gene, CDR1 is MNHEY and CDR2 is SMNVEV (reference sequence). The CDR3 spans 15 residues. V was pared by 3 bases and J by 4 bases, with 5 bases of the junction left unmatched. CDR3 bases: TGTGCCAGCAGTTTGGGGGACAGGTTTTACAATGAGCAGTTCTTC. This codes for CASSLGDRFYNEQFF.

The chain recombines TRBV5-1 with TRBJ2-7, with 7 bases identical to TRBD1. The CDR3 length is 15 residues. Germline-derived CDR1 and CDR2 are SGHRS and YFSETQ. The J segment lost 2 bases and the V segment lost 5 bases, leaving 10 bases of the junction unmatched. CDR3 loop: CASSLRQGDPYEQYF. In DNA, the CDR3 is TGCGCCAGCAGTCTTCGACAGGGTGACCCCTACGAGCAGTACTTC.

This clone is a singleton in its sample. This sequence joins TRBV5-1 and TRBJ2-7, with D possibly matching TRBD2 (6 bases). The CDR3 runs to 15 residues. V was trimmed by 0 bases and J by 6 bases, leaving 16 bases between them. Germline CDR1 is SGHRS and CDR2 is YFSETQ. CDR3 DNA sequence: TGCGCCAGCAGCTTGGCGGGCCGGGGGACTGGCGAGCAGTACTTC. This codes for CASSLAGRGTGEQYF.

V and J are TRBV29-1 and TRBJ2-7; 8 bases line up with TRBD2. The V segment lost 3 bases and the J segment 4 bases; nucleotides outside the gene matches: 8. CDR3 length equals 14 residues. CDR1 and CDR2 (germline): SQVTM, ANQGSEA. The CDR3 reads CSVEGSGTSYEQYF. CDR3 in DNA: TGCAGCGTTGAGGGTAGCGGGACTAGTTACGAGCAGTACTTC.

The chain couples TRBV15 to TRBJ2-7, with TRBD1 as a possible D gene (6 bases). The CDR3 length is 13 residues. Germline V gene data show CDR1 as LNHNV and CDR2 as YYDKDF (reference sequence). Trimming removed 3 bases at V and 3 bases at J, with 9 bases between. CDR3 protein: CATSRTGGYEQYF. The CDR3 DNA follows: TGTGCCACCAGCAGGACAGGTGGCTACGAGCAGTACTTC.

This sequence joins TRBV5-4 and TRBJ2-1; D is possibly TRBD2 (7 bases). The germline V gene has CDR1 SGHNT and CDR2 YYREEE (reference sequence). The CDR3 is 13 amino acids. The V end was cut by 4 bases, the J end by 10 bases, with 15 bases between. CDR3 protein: CASSPGGLEEQFF. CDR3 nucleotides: TGTGCCAGCAGCCCCGGGGGGCTTGAGGAGCAGTTCTTC.

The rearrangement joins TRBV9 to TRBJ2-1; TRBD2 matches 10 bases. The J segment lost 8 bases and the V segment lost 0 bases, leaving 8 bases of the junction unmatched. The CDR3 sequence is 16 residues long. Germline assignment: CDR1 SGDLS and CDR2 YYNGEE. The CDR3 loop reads CASSVEASGGVYEQFF. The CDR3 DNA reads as TGTGCCAGCAGCGTAGAAGCCAGCGGGGGGGTATATGAGCAGTTCTTC. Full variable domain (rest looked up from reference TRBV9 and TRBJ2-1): DSGVTQTPKHLITATGQRVTLRCSPRSGDLSVYWYQQSLDQGLQFLIQYYNGEERAKGNILERFSAQQFPDLHSELNLSSLELGDSALYFCASSVEASGGVYEQFFGPGTRLTVL.

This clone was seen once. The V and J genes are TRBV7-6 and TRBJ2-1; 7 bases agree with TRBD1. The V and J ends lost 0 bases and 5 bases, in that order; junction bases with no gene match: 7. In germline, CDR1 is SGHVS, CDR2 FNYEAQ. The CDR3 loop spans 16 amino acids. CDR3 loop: CASSLALTGWDNEQFF. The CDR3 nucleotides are TGTGCCAGCAGCTTAGCCCTGACAGGGTGGGACAATGAGCAGTTCTTC.

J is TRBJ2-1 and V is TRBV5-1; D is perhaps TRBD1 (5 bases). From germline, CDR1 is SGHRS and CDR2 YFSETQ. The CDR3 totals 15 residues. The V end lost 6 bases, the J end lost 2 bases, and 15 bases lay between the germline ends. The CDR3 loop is CASKLLQVTYNEQFF. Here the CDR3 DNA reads TGCGCCAGCAAACTTTTACAGGTAACCTACAATGAGCAGTTCTTC. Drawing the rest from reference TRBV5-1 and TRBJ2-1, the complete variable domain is KAGVTQTPRYLIKTRGQQVTLSCSPISGHRSVSWYQQTPGQGLQFLFEYFSETQRNKGNFPGRFSGRQFSNSRSEMNVSTLELGDSALYLCASKLLQVTYNEQFFGPGTRLTVL.

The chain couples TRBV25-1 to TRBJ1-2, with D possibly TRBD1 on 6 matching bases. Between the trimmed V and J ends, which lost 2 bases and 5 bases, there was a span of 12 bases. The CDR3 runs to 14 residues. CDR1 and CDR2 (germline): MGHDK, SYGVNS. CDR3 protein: CASSERGGRYGYTF. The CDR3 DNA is TGTGCCAGCAGTGAAAGGGGGGGAAGGTATGGCTACACCTTC.

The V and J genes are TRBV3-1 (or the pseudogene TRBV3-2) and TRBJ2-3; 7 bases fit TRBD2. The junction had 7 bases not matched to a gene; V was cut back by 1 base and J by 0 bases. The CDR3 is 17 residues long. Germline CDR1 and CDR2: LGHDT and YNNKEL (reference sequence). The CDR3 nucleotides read TGTGCCAGCAGCCAAGGTCCAGCGGGGAGAAGCACAGATACGCAGTATTTT. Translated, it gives CASSQGPAGRSTDTQYF.

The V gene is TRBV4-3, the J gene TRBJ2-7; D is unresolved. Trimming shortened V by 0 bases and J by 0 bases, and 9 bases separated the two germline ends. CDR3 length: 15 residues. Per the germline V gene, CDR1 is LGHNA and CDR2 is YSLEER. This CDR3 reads CASSQDSSSSYEQYF. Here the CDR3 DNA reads TGCGCCAGCAGCCAAGATAGCTCGAGCTCCTACGAGCAGTACTTC.

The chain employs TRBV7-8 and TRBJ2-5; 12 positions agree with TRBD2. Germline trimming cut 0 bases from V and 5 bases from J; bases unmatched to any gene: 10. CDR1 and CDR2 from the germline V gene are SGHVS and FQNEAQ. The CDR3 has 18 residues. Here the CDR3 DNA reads TGTGCCAGCAGCTTAGCGATCCTAGCGGGGGGGCGCGTGGAGACCCAGTACTTC. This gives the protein CASSLAILAGGRVETQYF.

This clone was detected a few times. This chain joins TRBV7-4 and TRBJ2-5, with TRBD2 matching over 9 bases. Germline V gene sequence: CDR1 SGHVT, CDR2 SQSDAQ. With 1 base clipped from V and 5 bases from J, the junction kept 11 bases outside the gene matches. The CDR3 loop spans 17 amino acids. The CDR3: CASSLDTQREVTETQYF. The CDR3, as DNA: TGTGCCAGCAGCTTAGACACTCAGCGGGAGGTGACGGAGACCCAGTACTTC.

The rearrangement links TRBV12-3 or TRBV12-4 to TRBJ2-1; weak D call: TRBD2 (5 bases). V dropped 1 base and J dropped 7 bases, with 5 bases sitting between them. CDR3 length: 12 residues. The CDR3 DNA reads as TGTGCCAGCAGTTTAGTAGCGAATGAGCAGTTCTTC. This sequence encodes CASSLVANEQFF.

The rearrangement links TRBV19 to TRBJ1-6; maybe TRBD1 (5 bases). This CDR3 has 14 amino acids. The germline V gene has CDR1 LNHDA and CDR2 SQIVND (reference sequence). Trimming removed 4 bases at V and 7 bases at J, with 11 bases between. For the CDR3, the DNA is TGTGCCAGTAGTACCCTTGGGGGGAATTCACCCCTCCACTTT. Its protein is CASSTLGGNSPLHF.

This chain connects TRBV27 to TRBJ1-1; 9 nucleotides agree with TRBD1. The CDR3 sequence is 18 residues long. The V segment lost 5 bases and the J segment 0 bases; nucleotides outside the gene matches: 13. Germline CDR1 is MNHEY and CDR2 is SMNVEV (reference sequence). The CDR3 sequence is CASSLSGTGYLLNTEAFF. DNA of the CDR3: TGTGCCAGCAGTCTCTCGGGGACAGGGTACCTTTTGAACACTGAAGCTTTCTTT.